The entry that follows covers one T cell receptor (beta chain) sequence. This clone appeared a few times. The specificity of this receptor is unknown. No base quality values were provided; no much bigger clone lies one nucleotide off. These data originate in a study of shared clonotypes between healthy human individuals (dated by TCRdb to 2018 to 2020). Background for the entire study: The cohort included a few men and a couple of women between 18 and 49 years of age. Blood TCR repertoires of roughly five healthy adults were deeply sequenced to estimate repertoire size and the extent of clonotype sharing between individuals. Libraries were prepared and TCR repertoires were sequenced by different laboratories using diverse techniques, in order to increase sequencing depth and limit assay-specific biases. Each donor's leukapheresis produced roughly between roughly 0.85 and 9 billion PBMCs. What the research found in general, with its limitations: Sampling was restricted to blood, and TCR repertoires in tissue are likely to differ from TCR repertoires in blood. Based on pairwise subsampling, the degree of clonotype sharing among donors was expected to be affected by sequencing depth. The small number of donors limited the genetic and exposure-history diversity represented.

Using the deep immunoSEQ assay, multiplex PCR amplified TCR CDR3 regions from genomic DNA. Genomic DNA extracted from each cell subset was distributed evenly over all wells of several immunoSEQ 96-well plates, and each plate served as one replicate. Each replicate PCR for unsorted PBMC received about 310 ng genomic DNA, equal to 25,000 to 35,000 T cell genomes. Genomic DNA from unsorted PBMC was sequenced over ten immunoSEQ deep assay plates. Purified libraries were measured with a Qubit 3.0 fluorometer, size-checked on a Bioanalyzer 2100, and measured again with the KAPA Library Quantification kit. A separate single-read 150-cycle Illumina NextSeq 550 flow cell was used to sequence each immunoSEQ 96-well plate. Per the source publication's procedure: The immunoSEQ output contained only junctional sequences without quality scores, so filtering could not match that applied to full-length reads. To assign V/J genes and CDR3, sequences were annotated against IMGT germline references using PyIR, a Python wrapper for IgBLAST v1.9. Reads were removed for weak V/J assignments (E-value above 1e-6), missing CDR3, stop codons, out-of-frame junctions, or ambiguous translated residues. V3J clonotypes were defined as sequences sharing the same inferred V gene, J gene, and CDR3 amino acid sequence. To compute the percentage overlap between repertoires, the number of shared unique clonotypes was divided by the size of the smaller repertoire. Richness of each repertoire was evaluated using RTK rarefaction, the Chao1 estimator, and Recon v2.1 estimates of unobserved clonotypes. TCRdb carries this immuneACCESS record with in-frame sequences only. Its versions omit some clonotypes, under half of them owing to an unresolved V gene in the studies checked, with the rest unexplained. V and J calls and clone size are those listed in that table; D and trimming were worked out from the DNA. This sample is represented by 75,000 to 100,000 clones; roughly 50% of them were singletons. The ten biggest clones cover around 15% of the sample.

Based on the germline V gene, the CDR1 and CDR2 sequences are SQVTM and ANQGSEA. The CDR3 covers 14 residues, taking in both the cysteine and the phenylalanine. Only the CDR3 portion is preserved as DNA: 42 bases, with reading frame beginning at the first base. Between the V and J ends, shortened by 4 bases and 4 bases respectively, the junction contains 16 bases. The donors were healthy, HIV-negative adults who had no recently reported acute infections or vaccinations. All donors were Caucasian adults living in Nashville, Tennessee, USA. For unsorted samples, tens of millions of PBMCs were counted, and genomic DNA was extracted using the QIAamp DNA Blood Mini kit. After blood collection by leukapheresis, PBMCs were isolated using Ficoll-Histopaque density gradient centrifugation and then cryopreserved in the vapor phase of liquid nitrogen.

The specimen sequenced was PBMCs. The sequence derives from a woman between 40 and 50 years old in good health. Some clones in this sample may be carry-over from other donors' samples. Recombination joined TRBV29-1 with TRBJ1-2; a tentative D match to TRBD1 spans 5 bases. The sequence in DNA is TGCAGCGTTGGGGGCTACGGAAGCAGCTATGGCTACACCTTC. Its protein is CSVGGYGSSYGYTF.